Following are 21 T cell receptor beta chains from one sample sequenced in a study of early stage breast cancer tumors. TCRdb keeps only in-frame clones here, not all; method: immunoSEQ multiplex PCR. In the table there are approximately 19,000 clones, roughly 76% of which are singletons. Sequenced input: blood. These receptors all come from a person aged 55 to 70 with breast cancer.

The CDR3 protein is CASIRDPGQGSGYTF. Here the CDR3 DNA reads TGCGCCAGCATTAGAGACCCGGGACAGGGTTCTGGCTACACCTTC. The chain carries TRBV10-2 and TRBJ1-2; 9 nucleotides agree with TRBD1. Germline loops: CDR1 WSHSY, CDR2 SAAADI. The J segment lost 7 bases and the V segment lost 7 bases, leaving 13 bases of the junction unmatched. The CDR3 covers 15 residues.

The chain joins TRBV5-4 to TRBJ1-1; 9 nucleotides agree with TRBD1. J gave up 8 bases and V 5 bases, and 4 bases lay outside the gene matches. Germline CDR1 SGHNT, CDR2 YYREEE (reference sequence). The CDR3 is 12 residues long. CDR3 protein: CASRRGTGEAFF. DNA of the CDR3: TGTGCCAGCAGACGGGGGACAGGGGAAGCTTTCTTT.

The chain links TRBV19 to TRBJ2-5; D may be TRBD1 (6 bases). CDR1 LNHDA and CDR2 SQIVND come from the germline V gene (reference sequence). The V and J ends lost 5 bases and 6 bases respectively, with 13 bases between them. The CDR3 runs to 13 residues. The CDR3 nucleotides read TGTGCCAGTAGTTGGCAGGGGAGACAGACCCAGTACTTC. It yields the protein CASSWQGRQTQYF.

This clone occurred once. The chain combines TRBV5-6 with TRBJ1-2; a possible D gene is TRBD1 (6 bases). CDR1 is SGHDT, CDR2 YYEEEE, per germline. The V and J ends lost 3 bases and 2 bases respectively, with 11 bases between them. This CDR3 has 14 amino acids. In DNA form, the CDR3 reads TGTGCCAGCAGCTGGGCGGGGGGCAACTATGGCTACACCTTC. The encoded protein is CASSWAGGNYGYTF.

The chain has TRBV5-1 and TRBJ2-3; D unresolved. CDR1 and CDR2 from the germline V gene are SGHRS and YFSETQ. The ends were cut back, 2 bases at V and 0 bases at J, with 13 bases in the middle. The CDR3 spans 16 residues. This CDR3 reads CASSFYRAGSTDTQYF. DNA for the CDR3: TGCGCCAGCAGCTTTTACCGGGCCGGGAGCACAGATACGCAGTATTTT. Using reference TRBV5-1 and TRBJ2-3 for the parts outside the CDR3, the full variable domain is KAGVTQTPRYLIKTRGQQVTLSCSPISGHRSVSWYQQTPGQGLQFLFEYFSETQRNKGNFPGRFSGRQFSNSRSEMNVSTLELGDSALYLCASSFYRAGSTDTQYFGPGTRLTVL.

The V call is TRBV27, the J call TRBJ2-7; 8 nucleotides match TRBD2. The V and J ends lost 3 bases and 0 bases, in that order; junction bases with no gene match: 4. CDR1 MNHEY and CDR2 SMNVEV come from the germline V gene (reference sequence). The CDR3 spans 15 residues. CDR3 residues: CASSFKAGASYEQYF. CDR3 in DNA: TGTGCCAGCAGTTTCAAAGCGGGAGCCTCCTACGAGCAGTACTTC.

The genes are TRBV11-3 and TRBJ2-2; D not resolved. The germline CDR1 and CDR2 sequences are SGHNT and YENEEA. This CDR3 has 13 amino acids. V was cut by 5 bases and J by 0 bases, with 4 bases left in between. The CDR3 here is CASSIANTGELFF. The CDR3 DNA follows: TGTGCCAGCAGCATCGCGAACACCGGGGAGCTGTTTTTT.

This sequence joins TRBV6-6 and TRBJ2-3, with no clear D. The CDR3 length is 12 residues. The V gene's germline CDR1 is MNHNY and CDR2 SVGAGI (reference sequence). Deletions cut 8 bases from V and 5 bases from J, with 11 bases between. The CDR3 loop reads CASGGWVDTQYF. The CDR3 region has the DNA TGTGCCAGCGGTGGGTGGGTAGATACGCAGTATTTT.

The chain has TRBV1 and TRBJ2-1; the table's D gene call, TRBD2, was not cross checked with the DNA. TRBV1 represents a pseudogene. The length of the CDR3 is 16 residues. CDR3 protein: CTSSQVTSGFYNEQFF. The CDR3 nucleotides are TGCACCAGCAGCCAAGTGACTAGCGGCTTTTACAATGAGCAGTTCTTC.

The chain combines TRBV5-4 with TRBJ1-4; no definite D call. This CDR3 is built from 15 residues. CDR1 SGHNT and CDR2 YYREEE come from the germline V gene (reference sequence). Trimming took off 4 bases at V and 5 bases at J, with 15 bases between the two ends. CDR3 sequence (DNA): TGTGCCAGCAGCACCTCCGGTGCGGGGAATGAAAAACTGTTTTTT. Protein product: CASSTSGAGNEKLFF.

The chain recombines TRBV5-1 with TRBJ1-1, with a possible D match to TRBD1 (6 bases). From germline, CDR1 is SGHRS and CDR2 YFSETQ. The CDR3 spans 14 residues. The ends were cut back, 4 bases at V and 4 bases at J, with 14 bases in the middle. The CDR3 sequence: CASSGKIGGTEAFF. The CDR3, as DNA: TGCGCCAGCAGCGGCAAAATAGGGGGCACTGAAGCTTTCTTT. Full variable domain (outside the CDR3, taken from reference TRBV5-1 and TRBJ1-1): KAGVTQTPRYLIKTRGQQVTLSCSPISGHRSVSWYQQTPGQGLQFLFEYFSETQRNKGNFPGRFSGRQFSNSRSEMNVSTLELGDSALYLCASSGKIGGTEAFFGQGTRLTVV.

The V and J genes are TRBV27 and TRBJ2-5; D is perhaps TRBD1 (6 bases). From germline, CDR1 is MNHEY and CDR2 SMNVEV (reference sequence). Trimming took off 2 bases at V and 13 bases at J, with 17 bases between the two ends. The CDR3 runs to 13 residues. CDR3 bases: TGTGCCAGCAGTTTAAGGGGTGACGGCAGGGGGTACTTC. Translation: CASSLRGDGRGYF.

The chain combines TRBV18 with TRBJ2-5, with a tentative D call TRBD2 (6 bases). V lost 4 bases to trimming and J lost 5 bases, with 14 bases between them. The CDR3 runs 14 residues. Germline V gene data show CDR1 as KGHSH and CDR2 as LQKENI. The DNA for the CDR3 is TGTGCCAGCTCACGGGGAGGAACTGGTGAGACCCAGTACTTC. Translating gives CASSRGGTGETQYF.

This clone was counted a few times. The chain uses TRBV11-2 and TRBJ1-6, with TRBD1 identical over 7 bases. Germline CDR1 reads SGHAT; CDR2 reads FQNNGV. With V trimmed by 1 base and J by 9 bases, 6 bases remained unmatched. The CDR3 loop spans 15 amino acids. CDR3 amino acids: CASSLGSGGGSPLHF. CDR3 sequence (DNA): TGTGCCAGCAGCTTAGGGTCAGGGGGTGGTTCACCCCTCCACTTT.

The chain uses TRBV4-1 and TRBJ1-5, with 8 bases matching TRBD1. Trimming cost V 3 bases and J 5 bases; bases outside gene matches: 3. From germline, CDR1 is MGHRA and CDR2 YSYEKL. This CDR3 is built from 14 residues. In DNA, the CDR3 is TGCGCCAGCAGCCAGGAGACAGGGGATCAGCCCCAGCATTTT. This translates into CASSQETGDQPQHF.

This clone appeared once. V gene TRBV20-1 combines with J gene TRBJ1-1; no clear D gene. Per germline, CDR1 DFQATT and CDR2 SNEGSKA (reference sequence). V lost 8 bases to trimming and J lost 0 bases, with 7 bases between them. The CDR3 runs 11 residues. As DNA, the CDR3 is TGCAGTACCTACATGAACACTGAAGCTTTCTTT. It is translated as CSTYMNTEAFF.

The chain couples TRBV2 to TRBJ1-4; D uncertain. CDR1 SNHLY and CDR2 FYNNEI come from the germline V gene. Trimming removed 7 bases from V and 4 bases from J, with 10 bases in between. The CDR3 runs to 13 residues. CDR3 residues: CASKPGRNEKLFF. As DNA, the CDR3 is TGTGCCAGCAAACCCGGGCGTAATGAAAAACTGTTTTTT. Full variable domain (rest looked up from reference TRBV2 and TRBJ1-4): EPEVTQTPSHQVTQMGQEVILRCVPISNHLYFYWYRQILGQKVEFLVSFYNNEISEKSEIFDDQFSVERPDGSNFTLKIRSTKLEDSAMYFCASKPGRNEKLFFGSGTQLSVL.

This chain connects TRBV6-1 to TRBJ2-4; no definite D call. Germline V lookup: CDR1 MNHNS, CDR2 SASEGT. The CDR3 totals 12 residues. V lost 2 bases to trimming and J lost 6 bases, with 5 bases between them. The CDR3 DNA follows: TGTGCCAGCAGTGAACCAGGAAACATTCAGTACTTC. As protein: CASSEPGNIQYF.

The rearrangement links TRBV4-2 to TRBJ1-1, with 10 bases fitting TRBD1. The CDR3 is 18 amino acids. After removal of 0 bases from V and 9 bases from J, the junction contained 16 bases not matched to a gene. Per germline, CDR1 LGHNA and CDR2 YNFKEQ. CDR3 coding DNA: TGTGCCAGCAGCCAAGAAGTGGGGGAAGTTTGGGACAGGGGTCAAGCTTTCTTT. Protein sequence: CASSQEVGEVWDRGQAFF.

The chain has TRBV5-1 and TRBJ1-2; D ambiguous. The V gene lost 0 bases and the J gene lost 7 bases, with 7 bases spanning the gap. This CDR3 has 12 residues. Germline V gives CDR1 SGHRS, CDR2 YFSETQ. The CDR3 bases are TGCGCCAGCAGCTTGGAGTCCAGTGGCTACACCTTC. It specifies CASSLESSGYTF.

This sequence joins TRBV30 and TRBJ2-1; possibly TRBD2 for D (6 bases). V was trimmed by 2 bases and J by 3 bases, leaving 11 bases between them. Per germline, CDR1 GTSNPN and CDR2 SVGIG (reference sequence). The CDR3 loop spans 14 amino acids. DNA for the CDR3: TGTGCCTGGAGTCTACTAGCTATCTACAATGAGCAGTTCTTC. Protein sequence: CAWSLLAIYNEQFF.